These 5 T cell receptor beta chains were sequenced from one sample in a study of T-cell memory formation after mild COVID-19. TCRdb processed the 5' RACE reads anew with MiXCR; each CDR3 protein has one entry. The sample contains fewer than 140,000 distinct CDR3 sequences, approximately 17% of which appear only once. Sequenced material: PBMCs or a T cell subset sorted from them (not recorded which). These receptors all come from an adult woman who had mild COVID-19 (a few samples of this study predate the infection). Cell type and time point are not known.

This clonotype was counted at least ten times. DNA of the CDR3: TGTGCCAGTAGTATGGGCGGGGACTACAATGAGCAGTTCTTC. It is translated as CASSMGGDYNEQFF. The J gene is TRBJ2-1, the V gene TRBV19; possibly TRBD2 for D (6 bases). V was trimmed by 3 bases and J by 3 bases, leaving 9 bases between them. This CDR3 comprises 14 residues. Per germline, CDR1 LNHDA and CDR2 SQIVND (reference sequence).

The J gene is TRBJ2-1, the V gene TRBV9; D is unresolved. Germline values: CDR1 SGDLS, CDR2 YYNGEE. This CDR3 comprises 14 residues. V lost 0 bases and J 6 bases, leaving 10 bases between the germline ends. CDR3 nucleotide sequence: TGTGCCAGCAGCGTAGGCGGTAGCCCCAATGAGCAGTTCTTC. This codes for CASSVGGSPNEQFF.

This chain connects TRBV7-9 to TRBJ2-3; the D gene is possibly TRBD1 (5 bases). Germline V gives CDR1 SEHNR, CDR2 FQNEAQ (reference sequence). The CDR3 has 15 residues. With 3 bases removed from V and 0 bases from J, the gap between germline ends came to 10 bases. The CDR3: CASSFGAESTDTQYF. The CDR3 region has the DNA TGTGCCAGCAGCTTTGGGGCAGAGAGCACAGATACGCAGTATTTT.

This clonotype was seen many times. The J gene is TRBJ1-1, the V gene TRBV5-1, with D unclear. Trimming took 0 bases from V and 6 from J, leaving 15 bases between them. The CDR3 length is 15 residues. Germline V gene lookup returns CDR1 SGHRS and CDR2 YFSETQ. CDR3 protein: CASSLGVTVVPEAFF. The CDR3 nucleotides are TGCGCCAGCAGCTTGGGCGTTACGGTTGTCCCTGAAGCTTTCTTT.

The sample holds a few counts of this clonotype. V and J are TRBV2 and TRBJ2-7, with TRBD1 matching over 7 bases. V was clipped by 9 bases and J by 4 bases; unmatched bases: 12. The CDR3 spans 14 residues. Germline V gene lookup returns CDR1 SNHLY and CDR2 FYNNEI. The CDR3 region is CASGTGTDLYEQYF. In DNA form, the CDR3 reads TGTGCCAGTGGCACCGGGACAGACCTTTACGAGCAGTACTTC.